Below are 13 T cell receptor beta chains sequenced from a single sample in a study of CD8 T cells in ankylosing spondylitis. TCRdb used MiXCR to reprocess the 5' RACE reads, holding one entry per CDR3 protein. The sample has hundreds of thousands of distinct CDR3 sequences, roughly 12% seen once; the top ten hold 6.8%. The study's findings and limits: Roughly eight highly homologous variants made up a TCR beta motif that seemed to typify ankylosing spondylitis blood.

For these TCRs, the target antigens are not known. The sequenced sample was blood, either unsorted or a sorted T cell fraction (not recorded which). These receptors were obtained from a male donor with ankylosing spondylitis.

This clonotype turned up a few times. The rearrangement uses TRBV7-9 and TRBJ2-2, with 8 nucleotides matching TRBD2. This CDR3 region has 16 residues. CDR1 and CDR2 from the germline V gene are SEHNR and FQNEAQ (reference sequence). V lost 5 bases, J lost 3 bases, and 8 bases stayed unmatched. The CDR3 nucleotides are TGTGCCAGCAGCGAAACGGGGGGGGCGTACACCGGGGAGCTGTTTTTT. Protein: CASSETGGAYTGELFF.

This clonotype occurred many times. The gene calls are TRBV4-2 and TRBJ2-2; 10 bases align to TRBD1. The germline V gene encodes CDR1 LGHNA and CDR2 YNFKEQ. Trimming at V came to 4 bases and at J to 3 bases, leaving 2 bases not matched to a gene. The CDR3 has 15 residues. The CDR3 bases are TGTGCCAGCAGCCCGGGACAGGGGTACACCGGGGAGCTGTTTTTT. It specifies CASSPGQGYTGELFF.

This clonotype was counted many times. The chain is built from TRBV5-6 and TRBJ2-7, with 7 bases that match TRBD1. There are 13 residues in the CDR3. Trimming at V came to 1 base and at J to 5 bases, leaving 3 bases not matched to a gene. Per the germline V gene, CDR1 is SGHDT and CDR2 is YYEEEE. In DNA form, the CDR3 reads TGTGCCAGCAGCTTGTGGGACAGACACGAGCAGTACTTC. The encoded protein is CASSLWDRHEQYF.

This clonotype has just a few counts. The gene calls are TRBV19 and TRBJ2-4, with 12 bases fitting TRBD2. Germline V gene sequence: CDR1 LNHDA, CDR2 SQIVND (reference sequence). The CDR3 is 18 residues long. V lost 5 bases and J lost 6; bases outside the gene matches: 14. The DNA of the CDR3 is TGTGCCAGTAGTCCCACCTTTCTAGCGGGAGGGCGAGGAAACATTCAGTACTTC. The encoded protein is CASSPTFLAGGRGNIQYF.

In its sample, this clonotype was seen many times. The rearrangement uses TRBV5-1 and TRBJ2-1; D ambiguous. The germline V gene encodes CDR1 SGHRS and CDR2 YFSETQ. Trimming shortened V by 0 bases and J by 7 bases, and 11 bases separated the two germline ends. This CDR3 is built from 14 residues. CDR3 DNA: TGCGCCAGCAGCTTGGTTAGAGAAAAAAATGAGCAGTTCTTC. It is translated as CASSLVREKNEQFF.

This clonotype was counted only a few times. V is TRBV27 and J is TRBJ2-3, with a possible D match to TRBD1 (6 bases). Germline assignment: CDR1 MNHEY and CDR2 SMNVEV (reference sequence). The CDR3 sequence is 14 residues long. Trimming left V 4 bases short and J 6 bases short, with 14 bases between. The CDR3 region has the DNA TGTGCCAGCAGTTCCAGGGGACCCCTTGATACGCAGTATTTT. This codes for CASSSRGPLDTQYF.

This clonotype was recorded at least ten times. The chain couples TRBV24-1 to TRBJ2-2, with 12 bases matching TRBD2. V was pared by 5 bases and J by 5 bases, with 17 bases of the junction left unmatched. There are 20 residues in the CDR3. Per the germline V gene, CDR1 is KGHDR and CDR2 is SFDVKD. The CDR3 loop reads CATSALSHLAGGPRTGELFF. DNA for the CDR3: TGTGCCACCAGTGCCCTATCCCACCTAGCGGGAGGGCCGCGGACCGGGGAGCTGTTTTTT.

This clonotype was found many times. The V and J genes are TRBV24-1 and TRBJ2-1; D perhaps matches TRBD1 (5 bases). Per the germline V gene, CDR1 is KGHDR and CDR2 is SFDVKD. The CDR3 runs to 14 residues. The V end was cut by 3 bases, the J end by 5 bases, with 10 bases between. The CDR3 bases are TGTGCCACCAGTGATCAAAGACAGAACAATGAGCAGTTCTTC. Its protein is CATSDQRQNNEQFF.

Only a few counts were recorded for this clonotype. The chain couples TRBV21-1 to TRBJ2-7. TRBV21-1 is an annotated pseudogene. The CDR3 has 14 residues. Here the CDR3 DNA reads TGTGCCAGCAGCAAAGATCGGAGTACCTACGAGCAGTACGTC. Protein product: CASSKDRSTYEQYV.

The chain couples TRBV6-4 to TRBJ2-6, with TRBD2 as a possible D gene (6 bases). Trimming left V 0 bases short and J 2 bases short, with 11 bases between. Germline V gene lookup returns CDR1 MRHNA and CDR2 SNTAGT. The CDR3 has 17 residues. CDR3 amino acids: CASSDSSTGAGANVLTF. CDR3 in DNA: TGTGCCAGCAGTGACTCGTCTACGGGGGCTGGGGCCAACGTCCTGACTTTC.

This clonotype was recorded a few times. The DNA for the CDR3 is TGTGCCAGCAGTGGTGCGGGAGTGTTGACAGAGACCCAGTACTTC. Translation: CASSGAGVLTETQYF. The chain carries TRBV12-3 or TRBV12-4 and TRBJ2-5, with 7 bases that match TRBD2. This CDR3 has 15 amino acids. V gave up 5 bases and J gave up 4 bases; unmatched junction bases: 10.

V is TRBV5-1 and J is TRBJ2-2, with TRBD1 as a possible D gene (6 bases). The CDR3 loop spans 15 amino acids. Germline V gives CDR1 SGHRS, CDR2 YFSETQ. Trimming left V 0 bases short and J 5 bases short, with 11 bases between. The CDR3 DNA reads as TGCGCCAGCAGCTTGGCCGAGGGGGTTACCGGGGAGCTGTTTTTT. Encoded protein: CASSLAEGVTGELFF.

This clonotype was recorded a few times. This chain links TRBV18 with TRBJ2-7, with 12 positions matching TRBD2. Germline values: CDR1 KGHSH, CDR2 LQKENI. This CDR3 region has 15 residues. V was pared by 3 bases and J by 7 bases, with 7 bases of the junction left unmatched. DNA for the CDR3: TGTGCCAGCTCACCGGGACTAGCGGGCAGCCCGGAGCAGTACGTC. Translation gives CASSPGLAGSPEQYV.